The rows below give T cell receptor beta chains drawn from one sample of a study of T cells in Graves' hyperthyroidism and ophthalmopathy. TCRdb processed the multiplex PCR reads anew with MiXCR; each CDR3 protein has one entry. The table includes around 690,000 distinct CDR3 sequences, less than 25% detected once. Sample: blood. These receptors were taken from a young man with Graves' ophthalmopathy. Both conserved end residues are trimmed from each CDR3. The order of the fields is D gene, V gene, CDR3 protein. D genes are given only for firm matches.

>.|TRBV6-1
ASSQRSSAKNIQY
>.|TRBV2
ASSEVRLYEQY
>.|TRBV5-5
ASSLAKGVYNEQF
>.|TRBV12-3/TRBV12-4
ASTLGTREQF
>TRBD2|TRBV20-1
SAPLAGETNEQF
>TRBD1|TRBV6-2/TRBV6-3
ASSGTGIFYEQY
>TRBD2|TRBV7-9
ASSPPLPSGSSYNEQF
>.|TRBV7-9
AIKSVGPEQY
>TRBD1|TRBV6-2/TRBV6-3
ASSPTYRGRLPTNTGELF
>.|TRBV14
ASSHRQLQETQY
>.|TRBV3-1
ASSQDLGATSGNTIY
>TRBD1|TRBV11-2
ASSATGGGVQETQY
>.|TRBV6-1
ASIGGLYEQY
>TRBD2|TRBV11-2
ASSFLSGRPLRQETQY
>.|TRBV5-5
ASSTRALQETQY
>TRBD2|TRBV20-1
SATGRTSGRAWPETQY
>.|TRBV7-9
ASSLGLSVYEQY
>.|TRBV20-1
SARDQRRSSYNEQF
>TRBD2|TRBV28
ATQGLAGRHTQY
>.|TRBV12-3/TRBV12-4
ASTPIVNTEAF
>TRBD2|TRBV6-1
ASSQRLAGGLGDTQY
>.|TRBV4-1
ASSQGQADHEQF
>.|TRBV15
ATSRNGVPGSYEQY
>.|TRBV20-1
SPLRGTETQY
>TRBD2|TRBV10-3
AIASGGSYEQY
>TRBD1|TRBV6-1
ASSGDRGTGEQY
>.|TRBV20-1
SARLLGLRDTIY
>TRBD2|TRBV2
ASSGWTRSTDTQY
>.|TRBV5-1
ASKRSSGNTIY
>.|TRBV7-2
ASSLGTGRNEQY
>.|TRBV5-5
ASSLPSNEQF
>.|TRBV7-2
ASSLVGVRLGDYNEQF
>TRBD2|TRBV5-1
ASSLDLAGGYEQY
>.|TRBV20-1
SAPQVGRETQY
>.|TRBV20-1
SVPGNTEAF
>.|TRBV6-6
ASSYGGAETQY
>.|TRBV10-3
AIQPNSGGTDTQY
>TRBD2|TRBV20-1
SARLGAGGYEQY
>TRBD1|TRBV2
ASNPGGVLNTEAF
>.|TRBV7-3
ASSSQRRATREQY